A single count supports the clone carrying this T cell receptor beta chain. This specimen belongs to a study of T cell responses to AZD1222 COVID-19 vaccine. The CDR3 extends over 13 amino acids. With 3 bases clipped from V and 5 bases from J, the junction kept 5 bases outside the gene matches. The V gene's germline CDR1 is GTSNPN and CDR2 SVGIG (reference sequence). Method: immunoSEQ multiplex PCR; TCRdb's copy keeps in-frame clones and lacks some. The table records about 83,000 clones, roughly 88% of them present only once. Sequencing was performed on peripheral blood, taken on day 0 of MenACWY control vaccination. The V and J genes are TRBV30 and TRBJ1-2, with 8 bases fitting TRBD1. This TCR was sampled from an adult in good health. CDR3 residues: CAWRQGARYGYTF. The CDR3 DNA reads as TGTGCCTGGAGGCAGGGGGCAAGGTATGGCTACACCTTC.